This entry describes one TCR beta chain. This entry comes from a study of blood T cell repertoires in COVID-19. The CDR3 contains 19 residues. Germline V gene data show CDR1 as MGHRA and CDR2 as YSYEKL. J gave up 2 bases and V 1 base, and 15 bases lay outside the gene matches. Profiled with immunoSEQ multiplex PCR; TCRdb holds only in-frame clones, not every one. The sample has almost 55,000 clones, 90% seen once; the top ten hold 7.5% to 9.5%. Sample: peripheral blood. This clonotype was obtained from a woman aged 40-49 years with active COVID-19. The chain links TRBV4-1 to TRBJ2-3; TRBD1 matches 7 bases. CDR3 sequence (DNA): TGCGCCAGCAGCCAAGTCTTAATCCGGGACAGTTACTCCACAGATACGCAGTATTTT. Translated: CASSQVLIRDSYSTDTQYF.